This T cell receptor (beta chain) was retrieved from a study of T cell clones after liver transplantation (dated by TCRdb to the late 2010s). With regard to the full study: The samples were obtained from ITN030ST, a randomized trial that attempted immunosuppression withdrawal within 2 years after liver transplantation. Third party-reactive TCRbeta sequences were also identified from pre-transplant MLRs to serve as an antigen-independent comparator for donor-reactive sequences. Blood samples were taken pre-transplant, pre-randomization before withdrawal, and post-randomization after full withdrawal or failed withdrawal. Donor-reactive T cell clones were identified using TCRbeta sequencing after a pre-transplant mixed lymphocyte reaction and were then followed in post-transplant blood. Tolerance was defined as complete withdrawal of immunosuppression for at least one year without a rise in liver enzymes beyond twice the upper limit of normal. Until randomization at 12-24 months post-transplant, subjects were given standard immunosuppression, with no induction therapy. Three of the eight recipients were HCV-positive; the others were transplanted for non-autoimmune, non-viral indications. The studied cohort comprised 8 liver transplant recipients, 3 classified as tolerant and 5 as non-tolerant.

High-throughput TCRbeta CDR3 sequencing of frozen genomic DNA was performed by immunoSEQ, including PCR amplification, mapping, bias correction and internal controls. In the authors' own workflow: Productive rearrangements were retained, and unique TCRbeta sequences were defined by the CDR3 nucleotide sequence together with the V and J gene. A sequence counted as donor-reactive only if the sequence showed at least 5-fold expansion in CFSE-low cells compared with unstimulated pre-transplant cells and had a frequency of at least 0.01%. Per-subject minimum frequency thresholds, based on the lowest-template unstimulated sample, ensured at least 90% detection power. Jensen-Shannon divergence between the top 1000 TCRbeta sequences post- versus pre-transplant served as the measure of repertoire turnover. Two-sided Fisher's exact tests were used to test for changes in the detection of donor-reactive sequences. TCRdb took this table from immuneACCESS and kept in-frame rearrangements with V and J called. Such tables lack part of the clones; where checked against another copy, unresolved V genes explain under half of the gap, and the rest is unexplained. The V and J calls and clone size were taken over from that table, and D and trimming were inferred from the DNA. The sample table contains roughly 120,000 clones; only one count was recorded for around nine tenths of them. The leading ten clones occupy roughly 0.83% of the sample.

About this clone itself: Its antigen is unknown. No base-level quality is on record; no much larger clone is a single base apart.

What the research found in general, with its limitations: Because no allograft tissue specimens were available, donor-reactive T cells may have migrated into the graft instead of being deleted. A significant post-transplant decrease in circulating donor-reactive CD4 TCRbeta sequences was observed in most of the 8 subjects, irrespective of tolerance or HCV status. Conclusions were preliminary, limited by small, heterogeneous patient numbers and non-standardized post-transplant time points. When repertoire turnover was taken into account, detection of donor-reactive sequences was significantly reduced in 7 of 8 subjects for CD4 and in 8 of 8 subjects for CD8. Low numbers of available donor cells limited the measurable donor-reactive repertoire in two subjects. Donor-reactive sequences decreased more than third party-reactive sequences, which suggests partial antigen-specific deletion that was not related to withdrawal success.

Thawed unstimulated PBMCs were stained for CD3, CD4 and CD8 and FACS-sorted into CD3+CD4+ and CD3+CD8+ populations. All 8 studied subjects were randomized to withdrawal of immunosuppression. Genomic DNA was isolated with the Qiagen DNeasy Blood and Tissue Kit. Reading from cysteine to phenylalanine, the CDR3 counts 13 amino acids. Kept here is only the CDR3 DNA, which spans 39 bases and is read in frame from base 1. The germline V gene (reference sequence) supplies CDR1 LNHDA and CDR2 SQIVND. The junction shows trimming of 9 bases on V and 0 bases on J, plus 9 bases between the germline ends. Here the sequenced sample was CD4+ T cells from blood, taken 12 months after liver transplant. The clonotype comes from a human patient who received a liver transplant. After a transplant, the donor of the graft may account for some T cells. In this chain, TRBV19 is recombined with TRBJ2-1, with TRBD1 as a weak D call on 6 bases. CDR3 region: CASKDSSYNEQFF. The nucleotide sequence reads as follows: TGTGCCAGCAAGGACAGCTCCTACAATGAGCAGTTCTTC.